These 14 T cell receptor beta chains came from one sample sequenced in a study of cytomegalovirus exposure and HLA in healthy donors. With 60 Vbeta and 13 Jbeta primers, the PCR was carried out. TCRdb's table, derived via immunoSEQ multiplex PCR, lists solely in-frame clones and lacks some. The sample lists fewer than 250,000 clones, under 85% occurring once. Specimen: PBMCs. The receptors were gathered from a woman between 50 and 59 years old in good health and CMV-seropositive.

This clone was observed once. The chain is built from TRBV5-6 and TRBJ2-7, with 7 bases lining up with TRBD1. Germline CDR1 reads SGHDT; CDR2 reads YYEEEE. V shed 0 bases, J shed 0 bases, and the junction held 15 bases outside the gene matches. The CDR3 sequence is 19 residues long. The CDR3 DNA is TGTGCCAGCAGCTTGGTCAAGGGGGCCGGAACCGAAATCTCCTACGAGCAGTACTTC. This sequence encodes CASSLVKGAGTEISYEQYF.

The V gene is TRBV5-4, the J gene TRBJ2-7, with D possibly matching TRBD1 (5 bases). The CDR3 totals 14 residues. V lost 4 bases, J lost 7 bases, and 18 bases lay in between. CDR1 and CDR2 (germline): SGHNT, YYREEE (reference sequence). CDR3 sequence (DNA): TGTGCCAGCAGCCCTGGGCAGGGAACGAGGGAGCAGTACTTC. Translated, it gives CASSPGQGTREQYF. The complete variable domain, with remaining parts taken from reference TRBV5-4 and TRBJ2-7, reads ETGVTQSPTHLIKTRGQQVTLRCSSQSGHNTVSWYQQALGQGPQFIFQYYREEENGRGNFPPRFSGLQFPNYSSELNVNALELDDSALYLCASSPGQGTREQYFGPGTRLTVT.

The gene calls are TRBV7-2 and TRBJ2-3; TRBD2 matches at 12 bases. This CDR3 contains 16 residues. V dropped 2 bases and J dropped 5; count of bases not matched to a gene: 5. Germline CDR1 reads SGHTA; CDR2 reads FQGNSA. DNA of the CDR3: TGTGCCAGCAGCTTACTAGCGGGGGGGTTCAAAGATACGCAGTATTTT. Encoded protein: CASSLLAGGFKDTQYF.

V is TRBV7-7 and J is TRBJ2-7; 11 nucleotides agree with TRBD2. The germline CDR1 and CDR2 sequences are SSHAT and FNYEAQ (reference sequence). J was trimmed by 7 bases and V by 4 bases; bases with no gene match: 3. The CDR3 runs 13 residues. The CDR3 DNA is TGTGCCAGCAGCTCGCGGACTAGCGGGGAGCAGTACTTC. Its translation: CASSSRTSGEQYF. The full variable domain, in which reference TRBV7-7 and TRBJ2-7 provide the parts outside the CDR3, is GAGVSQSPRYKVTKRGQDVTLRCDPISSHATLYWYQQALGQGPEFLTYFNYEAQPDKSGLPSDRFSAERPEGSISTLTIQRTEQRDSAMYRCASSSRTSGEQYFGPGTRLTVT.

The chain has TRBV5-1 and TRBJ1-1, with D maybe TRBD1 (5 bases). Deletions cut 4 bases from V and 0 bases from J, with 19 bases between. The CDR3 contains 17 residues. Germline V lookup: CDR1 SGHRS, CDR2 YFSETQ. The CDR3 is CASSLRTRDGLNTEAFF. The DNA of the CDR3 is TGCGCCAGCAGCCTAAGAACGCGGGACGGACTGAACACTGAAGCTTTCTTT.

This clone has more than one count but fewer than ten. The rearrangement uses TRBV6-6 and TRBJ2-7; 7 bases are a match to TRBD1. The CDR3 totals 11 residues. Germline V CDR1 and CDR2: MNHNY, SVGAGI (reference sequence). Unmatched junction bases numbered 1, after V lost 5 bases and J lost 6 bases. The CDR3: CASSTGVEQYF. DNA for the CDR3: TGTGCCAGCAGTACAGGGGTCGAGCAGTACTTC.

The V call is TRBV6-1, the J call TRBJ1-6; 9 bases line up with TRBD1. The CDR3 is 15 residues long. CDR1 and CDR2 (germline): MNHNS, SASEGT. Trimming took 6 bases from V and 9 from J; bases not matched to a gene: 9. DNA for the CDR3: TGTGCCAGCAGGTCCGGGACAGGGAATCGTTCACCCCTCCACTTT. Amino acids: CASRSGTGNRSPLHF.

The rearrangement links TRBV28 to TRBJ2-5; D perhaps matches TRBD1 (7 bases). The V gene lost 4 bases and the J gene lost 5 bases, with 17 bases spanning the gap. Germline V gene lookup returns CDR1 MDHEN and CDR2 SYDVKM. The CDR3 has 15 residues. Written as DNA, the CDR3 is TGTGCCAGCAGTTCGCGGGACAGTGGGGGGGAGACCCAGTACTTC. Translated: CASSSRDSGGETQYF.

This sequence joins TRBV19 and TRBJ2-7; the D gene is possibly TRBD1 (6 bases). With 3 bases removed from V and 3 bases from J, the gap between germline ends came to 12 bases. This CDR3 has 14 amino acids. Germline-derived CDR1 and CDR2 are LNHDA and SQIVND (reference sequence). In nucleotides, the CDR3 is TGTGCCAGTAGTATTCAGGGGAGCAGCTACGAGCAGTACTTC. Its translation: CASSIQGSSYEQYF.

The gene calls are TRBV5-1 and TRBJ1-2, with D perhaps matching TRBD1 (6 bases). The germline V and J ends were trimmed by 4 bases and 5 bases, with 9 bases remaining between them. Germline CDR1 and CDR2: SGHRS and YFSETQ. This CDR3 spans 12 amino acids. The CDR3 here is CASSEQGYGYTF. CDR3 nucleotides: TGCGCCAGCAGCGAACAGGGATATGGCTACACCTTC. Full variable domain (rest looked up from reference TRBV5-1 and TRBJ1-2): KAGVTQTPRYLIKTRGQQVTLSCSPISGHRSVSWYQQTPGQGLQFLFEYFSETQRNKGNFPGRFSGRQFSNSRSEMNVSTLELGDSALYLCASSEQGYGYTFGSGTRLTVV.

The chain links TRBV5-1 to TRBJ2-3; D gene ambiguous. V lost 2 bases and J lost 4, with 5 bases in between. The CDR3 is made up of 12 amino acids. Germline loops: CDR1 SGHRS, CDR2 YFSETQ. CDR3 amino acids: CASSLGADTQYF. The CDR3 region has the DNA TGCGCCAGCAGCTTAGGAGCAGATACGCAGTATTTT.

This chain uses TRBV7-3 with TRBJ2-5; a weak D match, TRBD1 (5 bases). Germline V lookup: CDR1 SGHTA, CDR2 FQGTGA. The V and J ends lost 2 bases and 5 bases respectively, with 15 bases between them. The CDR3 has 15 amino acids. CDR3 bases: TGTGCCAGCAGCTTAGGGGCGGCTCGGCAGGAGACCCAGTACTTC. Its translation is CASSLGAARQETQYF.

The CDR3 nucleotides read TGTGCCAGCAGTGCGTCCGGGACTAGCGGGGTAAATACGCAGTATTTT. This codes for CASSASGTSGVNTQYF. The gene calls are TRBV6-1 and TRBJ2-3; TRBD2 matches at 13 bases. CDR3 length: 16 amino acids. The germline V gene has CDR1 MNHNS and CDR2 SASEGT. V lost 4 bases, J lost 7 bases, and 8 bases stayed unmatched.

This chain uses TRBV28 with TRBJ2-7; possibly TRBD1 for D (6 bases). Germline V gives CDR1 MDHEN, CDR2 SYDVKM. This CDR3 contains 12 residues. Trimming stripped 6 bases from V and 5 bases from J, with 11 bases between. The CDR3 loop reads CASRRQANEQYF. CDR3 sequence (DNA): TGTGCCAGCAGGAGACAGGCGAACGAGCAGTACTTC.